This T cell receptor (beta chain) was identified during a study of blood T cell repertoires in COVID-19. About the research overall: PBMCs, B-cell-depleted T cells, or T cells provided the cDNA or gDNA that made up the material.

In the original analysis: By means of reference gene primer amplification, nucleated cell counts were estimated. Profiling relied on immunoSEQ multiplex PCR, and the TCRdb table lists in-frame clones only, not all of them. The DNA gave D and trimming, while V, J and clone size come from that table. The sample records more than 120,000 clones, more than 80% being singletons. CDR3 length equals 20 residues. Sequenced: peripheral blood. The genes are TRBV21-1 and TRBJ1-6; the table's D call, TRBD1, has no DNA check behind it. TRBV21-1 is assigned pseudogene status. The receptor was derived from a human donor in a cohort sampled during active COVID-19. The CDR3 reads CASSIPGQGPILSLNSPLHF. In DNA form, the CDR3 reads TGTGCCAGCAGCATCCCGGGACAGGGACCAATTCTTTCTCTTAATTCACCCCTCCACTTT.